These 4 T cell receptor beta chains were all obtained from the same sample, sequenced in a study of blood T cell repertoires in COVID-19. Sequencing was performed with immunoSEQ multiplex PCR; in TCRdb, only in-frame clones are kept and a portion is missing. The data hold under 250,000 clones, with more than 65% observed a single time. The sample comprised peripheral blood. The origin of the receptors is an elderly woman with acute or convalescent COVID-19.

The genes are TRBV5-1 and TRBJ1-1; D remains unclear. Trimming left V 1 base short and J 0 bases short, with 7 bases between. Per germline, CDR1 SGHRS and CDR2 YFSETQ. CDR3 length: 14 amino acids. Here the CDR3 DNA reads TGCGCCAGCAGCTTGTACAGCTTGAACACTGAAGCTTTCTTT. Its protein product is CASSLYSLNTEAFF.

V usage is TRBV5-4 and J usage is TRBJ2-3; 10 bases agree with TRBD1. This CDR3 comprises 16 residues. Germline V gene lookup returns CDR1 SGHNT and CDR2 YYREEE (reference sequence). Trimming at V came to 4 bases and at J to 2 bases, leaving 7 bases not matched to a gene. CDR3 sequence: CASSNRDRGDTDTQYF. The CDR3 nucleotides are TGTGCCAGCAGCAACCGGGACAGGGGCGACACAGATACGCAGTATTTT. Filled out from reference TRBV5-4 and TRBJ2-3, the complete variable domain reads ETGVTQSPTHLIKTRGQQVTLRCSSQSGHNTVSWYQQALGQGPQFIFQYYREEENGRGNFPPRFSGLQFPNYSSELNVNALELDDSALYLCASSNRDRGDTDTQYFGPGTRLTVL.

V usage is TRBV6-5 and J usage is TRBJ1-3, with no clear D. The V end was cut by 6 bases, the J end by 1 base, with 10 bases between. This CDR3 is built from 14 residues. Germline CDR1 is MNHEY and CDR2 is SVGAGI. The CDR3 spells CASRPGGSGNTIYF. The CDR3 nucleotides read TGTGCCAGCAGGCCGGGAGGGTCTGGAAACACCATATATTTT.

CDR3 loop: CASSIDTGLRGYTF. CDR3 sequence (DNA): TGTGCCAGTAGTATAGATACGGGGTTGAGGGGCTACACCTTC. The chain has TRBV19 and TRBJ1-2; D gene ambiguous. Trimming removed 0 bases at V and 8 bases at J, with 13 bases between. The germline V gene has CDR1 LNHDA and CDR2 SQIVND (reference sequence). This CDR3 comprises 14 residues. Together with reference TRBV19 and TRBJ1-2, the CDR3 gives the full variable domain: DGGITQSPKYLFRKEGQNVTLSCEQNLNHDAMYWYRQDPGQGLRLIYYSQIVNDFQKGDIAEGYSVSREKKESFPLTVTSAQKNPTAFYLCASSIDTGLRGYTFGSGTRLTVV.